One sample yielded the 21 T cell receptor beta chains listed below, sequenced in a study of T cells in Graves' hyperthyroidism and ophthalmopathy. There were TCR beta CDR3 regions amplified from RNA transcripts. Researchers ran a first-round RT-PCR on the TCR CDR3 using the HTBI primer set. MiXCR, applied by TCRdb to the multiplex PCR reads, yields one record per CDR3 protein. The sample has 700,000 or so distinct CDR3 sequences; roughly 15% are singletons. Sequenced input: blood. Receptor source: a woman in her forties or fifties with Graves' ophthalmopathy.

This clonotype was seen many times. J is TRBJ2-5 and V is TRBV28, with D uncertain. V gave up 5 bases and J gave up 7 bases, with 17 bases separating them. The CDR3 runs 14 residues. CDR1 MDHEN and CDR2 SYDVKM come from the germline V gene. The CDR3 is CASSPPDVIWTQYF. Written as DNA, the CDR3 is TGTGCCAGCAGTCCCCCCGATGTTATTTGGACCCAGTACTTC.

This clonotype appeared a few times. The CDR3 DNA reads TGTGCCAGTAGTATCCCCCGGGCACTAGCGGGGAACACCGGGGAGCTGTTTTTT. This gives the protein CASSIPRALAGNTGELFF. V and J are TRBV19 and TRBJ2-2; 9 bases agree with TRBD2. Germline lookup yields CDR1 LNHDA and CDR2 SQIVND (reference sequence). The CDR3 length is 18 residues. J gave up 1 base and V 3 bases, and 9 bases lay outside the gene matches.

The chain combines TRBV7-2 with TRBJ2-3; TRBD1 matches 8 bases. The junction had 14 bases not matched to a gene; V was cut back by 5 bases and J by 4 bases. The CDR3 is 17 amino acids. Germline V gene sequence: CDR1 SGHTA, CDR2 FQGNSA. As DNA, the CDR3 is TGTGCCAGCAGCCGTGACAGGGGCGGGAACGGCGCAGATACGCAGTATTTT. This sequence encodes CASSRDRGGNGADTQYF.

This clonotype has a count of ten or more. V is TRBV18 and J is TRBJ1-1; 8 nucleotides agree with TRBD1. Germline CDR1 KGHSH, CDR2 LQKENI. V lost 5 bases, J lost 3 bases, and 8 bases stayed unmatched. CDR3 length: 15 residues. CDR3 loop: CASSSRTGRHTEAFF. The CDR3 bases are TGTGCCAGCTCATCTCGGACAGGGAGGCACACTGAAGCTTTCTTT.

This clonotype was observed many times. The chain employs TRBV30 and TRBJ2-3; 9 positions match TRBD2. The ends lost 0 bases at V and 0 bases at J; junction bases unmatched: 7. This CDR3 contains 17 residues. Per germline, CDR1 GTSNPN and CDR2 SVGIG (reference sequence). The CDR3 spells CAWSVPAGGTSTDTQYF. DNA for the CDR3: TGTGCCTGGAGTGTACCAGCGGGAGGTACTAGCACAGATACGCAGTATTTT.

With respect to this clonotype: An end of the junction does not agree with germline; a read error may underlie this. CDR3 region: CASSEDSTDTRYF. CDR3 bases: TGTGCCAGCAGTGAAGATAGCACAGATACGCGGTATTTT. The chain recombines TRBV2 with TRBJ2-3, with unresolved D. CDR3 size: 13 residues. Germline-derived CDR1 and CDR2 are SNHLY and FYNNEI.

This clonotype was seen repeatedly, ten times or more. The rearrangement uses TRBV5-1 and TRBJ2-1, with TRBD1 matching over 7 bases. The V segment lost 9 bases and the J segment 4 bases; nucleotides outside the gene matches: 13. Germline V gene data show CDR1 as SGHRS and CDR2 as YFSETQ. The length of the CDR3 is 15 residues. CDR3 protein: CATTRPGQQYNEQFF. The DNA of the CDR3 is TGCGCCACCACCCGACCGGGACAGCAATACAATGAGCAGTTCTTC.

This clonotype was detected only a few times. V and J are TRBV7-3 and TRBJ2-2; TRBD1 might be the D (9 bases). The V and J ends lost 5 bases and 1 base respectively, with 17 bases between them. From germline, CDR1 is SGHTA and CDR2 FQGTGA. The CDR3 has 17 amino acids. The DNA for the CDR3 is TGTGCCAGCAGCAAGACAGGGGGACTAGAGAACACCGGGGAGCTGTTTTTT. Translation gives CASSKTGGLENTGELFF.

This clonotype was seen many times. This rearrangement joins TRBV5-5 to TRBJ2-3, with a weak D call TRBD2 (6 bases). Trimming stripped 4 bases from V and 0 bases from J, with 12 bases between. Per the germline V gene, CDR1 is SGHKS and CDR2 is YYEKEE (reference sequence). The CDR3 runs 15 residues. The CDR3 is CASSGGATSTDTQYF. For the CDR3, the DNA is TGTGCCAGCAGCGGCGGGGCAACTAGCACAGATACGCAGTATTTT.

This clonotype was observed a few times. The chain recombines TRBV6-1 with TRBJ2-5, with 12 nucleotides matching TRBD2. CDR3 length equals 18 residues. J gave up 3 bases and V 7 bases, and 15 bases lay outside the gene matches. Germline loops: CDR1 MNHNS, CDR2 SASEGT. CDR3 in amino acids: CASTISLRLAGVEETQYF. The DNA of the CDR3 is TGTGCCAGCACCATCAGCCTAAGACTAGCGGGAGTTGAAGAGACCCAGTACTTC.

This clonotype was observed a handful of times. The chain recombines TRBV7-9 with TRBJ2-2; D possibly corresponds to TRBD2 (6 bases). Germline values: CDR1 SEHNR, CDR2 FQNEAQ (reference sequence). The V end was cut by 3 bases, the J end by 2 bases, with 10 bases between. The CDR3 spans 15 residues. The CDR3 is CASSFGTLNTGELFF. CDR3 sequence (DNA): TGTGCCAGCAGCTTCGGGACTCTTAACACCGGGGAGCTGTTTTTT. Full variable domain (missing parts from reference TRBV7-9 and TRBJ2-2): DTGVSQNPRHKITKRGQNVTFRCDPISEHNRLYWYRQTLGQGPEFLTYFQNEAQLEKSRLLSDRFSAERPKGSFSTLEIQRTEQGDSAMYLCASSFGTLNTGELFFGEGSRLTVL.

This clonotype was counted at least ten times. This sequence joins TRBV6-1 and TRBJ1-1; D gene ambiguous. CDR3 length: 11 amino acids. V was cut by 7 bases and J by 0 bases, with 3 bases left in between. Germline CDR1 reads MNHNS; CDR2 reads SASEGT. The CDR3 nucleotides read TGTGCCAGCATGGTGAACACTGAAGCTTTCTTT. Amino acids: CASMVNTEAFF.

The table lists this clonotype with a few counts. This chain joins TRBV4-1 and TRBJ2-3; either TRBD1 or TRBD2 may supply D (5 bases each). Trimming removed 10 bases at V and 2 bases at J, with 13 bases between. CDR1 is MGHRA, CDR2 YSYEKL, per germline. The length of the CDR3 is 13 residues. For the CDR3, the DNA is TGCGCCACGACGGGACGGTACACAGATACGCAGTATTTT. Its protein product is CATTGRYTDTQYF.

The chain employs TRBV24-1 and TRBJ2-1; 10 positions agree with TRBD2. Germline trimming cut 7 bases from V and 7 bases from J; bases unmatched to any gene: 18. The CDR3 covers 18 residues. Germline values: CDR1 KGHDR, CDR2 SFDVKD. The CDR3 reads CATSGTLTLAGGRNEQFF. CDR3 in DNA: TGTGCCACCAGCGGGACATTAACCTTAGCGGGAGGCAGGAATGAGCAGTTCTTC.

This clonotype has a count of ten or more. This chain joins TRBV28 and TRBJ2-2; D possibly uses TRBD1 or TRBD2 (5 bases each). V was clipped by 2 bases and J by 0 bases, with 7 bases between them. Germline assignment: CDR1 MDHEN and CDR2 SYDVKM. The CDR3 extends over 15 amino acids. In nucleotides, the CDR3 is TGTGCCAGCAGTTTAGGGGGTACGAACACCGGGGAGCTGTTTTTT. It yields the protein CASSLGGTNTGELFF.

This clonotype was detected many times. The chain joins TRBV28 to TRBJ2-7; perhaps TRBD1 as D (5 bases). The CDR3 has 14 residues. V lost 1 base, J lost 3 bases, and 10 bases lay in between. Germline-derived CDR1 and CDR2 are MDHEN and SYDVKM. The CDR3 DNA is TGTGCCAGCAGTTTATTGGGCAGGGACTACGAGCAGTACTTC. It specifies CASSLLGRDYEQYF. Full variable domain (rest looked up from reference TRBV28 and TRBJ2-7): DVKVTQSSRYLVKRTGEKVFLECVQDMDHENMFWYRQDPGLGLRLIYFSYDVKMKEKGDIPEGYSVSREKKERFSLILESASTNQTSMYLCASSLLGRDYEQYFGPGTRLTVT.

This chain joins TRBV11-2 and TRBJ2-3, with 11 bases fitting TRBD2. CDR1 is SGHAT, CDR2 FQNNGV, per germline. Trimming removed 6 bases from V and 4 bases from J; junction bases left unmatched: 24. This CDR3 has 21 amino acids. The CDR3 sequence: CASSPKMASGRRTRNPDTQYF. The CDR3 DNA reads TGTGCCAGCAGTCCGAAAATGGCTAGCGGGAGGCGGACACGAAACCCAGATACGCAGTATTTT.

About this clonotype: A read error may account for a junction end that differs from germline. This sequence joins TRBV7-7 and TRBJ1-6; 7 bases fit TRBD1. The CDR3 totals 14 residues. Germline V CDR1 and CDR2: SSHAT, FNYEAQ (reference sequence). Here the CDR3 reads CASSCRTGRSPLHF. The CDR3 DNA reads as TGTGCTAGCAGCTGCCGGACAGGAAGATCACCCCTCCACTTT.

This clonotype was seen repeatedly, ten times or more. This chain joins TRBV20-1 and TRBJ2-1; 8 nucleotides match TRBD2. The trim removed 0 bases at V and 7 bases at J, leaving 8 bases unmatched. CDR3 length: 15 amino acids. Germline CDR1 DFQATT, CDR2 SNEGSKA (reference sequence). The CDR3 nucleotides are TGCAGTGCTAGAGATCACAGCGGGAGCGGGAATGAGCAGTTCTTC. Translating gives CSARDHSGSGNEQFF.

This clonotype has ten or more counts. The CDR3: CASSLLGAETQYF. In DNA form, the CDR3 reads TGTGCCAGCAGTTTATTGGGGGCCGAGACCCAGTACTTC. This chain links TRBV28 with TRBJ2-5, with a weak D call TRBD1 (6 bases). The CDR3 loop spans 13 amino acids. Germline CDR1 MDHEN, CDR2 SYDVKM. The ends were cut back, 1 base at V and 5 bases at J, with 8 bases in the middle.

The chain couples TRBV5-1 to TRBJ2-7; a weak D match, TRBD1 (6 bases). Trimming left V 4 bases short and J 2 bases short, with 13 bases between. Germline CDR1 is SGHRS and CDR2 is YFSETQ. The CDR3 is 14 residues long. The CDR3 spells CASSTMTGTYEQYF. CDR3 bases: TGCGCCAGCAGCACGATGACAGGAACCTACGAGCAGTACTTC.